This T cell receptor beta chain was identified in a study of shared clonotypes between healthy human individuals. Study-level information: The composition of the donors was a couple of women and a few men aged 18 to 49. Study-wide points: Sharing across four donors was highest in naive CD4 (around 5%) and lowest in memory CD8 (around 0.4%).

V lost 4 bases to trimming and J lost 0 bases, with 13 bases between them. There are 16 residues in the CDR3. Germline V CDR1 and CDR2: SGHKS, YYEKEE (reference sequence). This clone was seen a handful of times. Antigen unknown. Assay used: immunoSEQ multiplex PCR; TCRdb lists only in-frame clones, some missing. Of about 340,000 clones in the sample, around four fifths were seen once. This TCR derives from a man under 40 in good health. Material for sequencing was memory CD4+ T cells sorted from blood. Regarding subset: CD45RA-negative fraction. The chain recombines TRBV5-5 with TRBJ2-2; a weak D match, TRBD1 (6 bases). CDR3 residues: CASSLDSISNTGELFF. The CDR3 DNA reads as TGTGCCAGCAGCCTGGACAGTATTTCGAACACCGGGGAGCTGTTTTTT.